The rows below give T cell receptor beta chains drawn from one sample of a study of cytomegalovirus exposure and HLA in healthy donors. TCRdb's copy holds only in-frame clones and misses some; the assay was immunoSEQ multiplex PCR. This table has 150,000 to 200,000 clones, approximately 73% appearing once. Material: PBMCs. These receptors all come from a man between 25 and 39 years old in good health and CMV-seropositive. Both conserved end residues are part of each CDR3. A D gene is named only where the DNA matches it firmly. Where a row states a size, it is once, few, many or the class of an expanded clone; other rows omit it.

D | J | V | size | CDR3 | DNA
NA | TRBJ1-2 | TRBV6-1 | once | CASSFKRAEDGYTF | TGTGCCAGCAGTTTTAAGCGGGCAGAGGATGGCTACACCTTC
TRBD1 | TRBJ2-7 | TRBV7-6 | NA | CASSSGQGALNEQYF | TGTGCCAGCAGTTCTGGACAGGGGGCTCTAAACGAGCAGTACTTC
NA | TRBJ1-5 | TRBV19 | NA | CASRSRGLRYQPQHF | TGTGCCAGTAGGAGTCGGGGGTTGAGGTATCAGCCCCAGCATTTT
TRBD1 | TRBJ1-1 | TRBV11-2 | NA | CASRSGQLRNTEAFF | TGTGCCAGCAGATCGGGACAGCTCCGGAACACTGAAGCTTTCTTT
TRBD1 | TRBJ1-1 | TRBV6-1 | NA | CASSGSTTGATEAFF | TGTGCCAGCAGTGGATCGACGACAGGGGCTACTGAAGCTTTCTTT
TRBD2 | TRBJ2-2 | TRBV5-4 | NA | CASSSGTSGRALANTGELFF | TGTGCCAGCAGCTCAGGGACTAGCGGGAGGGCCTTGGCGAACACCGGGGAGCTGTTTTTT
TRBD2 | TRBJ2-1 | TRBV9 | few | CQKITAGDNEQFF | TGCCAGAAGATTACAGCGGGGGACAATGAGCAGTTCTTC
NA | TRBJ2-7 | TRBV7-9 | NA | CASSLGQGRGEQYF | TGTGCCAGCAGCTTGGGGCAGGGGAGGGGCGAGCAGTACTTC
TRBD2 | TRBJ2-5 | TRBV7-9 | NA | CASSFGGSGIETQYF | TGTGCCAGCAGTTTCGGAGGTAGCGGGATTGAGACCCAGTACTTC
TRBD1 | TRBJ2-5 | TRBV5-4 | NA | CASSLGQGGVQTQYF | TGTGCCAGCAGCTTGGGACAGGGTGGTGTTCAGACCCAGTACTTC
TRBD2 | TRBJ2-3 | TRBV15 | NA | CATSRDRIVAGEPDTQYF | TGTGCCACCAGCAGAGATCGAATAGTAGCGGGAGAGCCAGATACGCAGTATTTT
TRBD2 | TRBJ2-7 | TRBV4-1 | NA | CASSHPPGLAVLGYF | TGCGCCAGCAGCCACCCGCCCGGGCTAGCGGTTTTAGGGTACTTC
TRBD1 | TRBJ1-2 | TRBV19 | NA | CASNGDRAGNYGYTF | TGTGCCAGTAATGGGGACAGGGCCGGTAACTATGGCTACACCTTC
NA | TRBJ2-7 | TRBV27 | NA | CASSAGPTHEQYF | TGTGCCAGCAGTGCGGGACCCACCCACGAGCAGTACTTC
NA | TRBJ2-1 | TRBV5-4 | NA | CASSLSGYNEQFF | TGTGCCAGCAGCTTGTCAGGGTACAATGAGCAGTTCTTC
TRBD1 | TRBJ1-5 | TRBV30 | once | CAWSVGQGDQPQHF | TGTGCCTGGAGTGTAGGACAGGGCGATCAGCCCCAGCATTTT
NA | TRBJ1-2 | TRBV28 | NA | CASSFHWTTHYYGYTF | TGTGCCAGCAGTTTTCATTGGACAACTCATTACTATGGCTACACCTTC
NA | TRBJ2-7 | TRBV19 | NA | CASSLDIAYEQYF | TGTGCCAGTAGTTTGGACATTGCCTACGAGCAGTACTTC
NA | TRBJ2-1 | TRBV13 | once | CASSFPGTGNNEQFF | TGTGCCAGCAGCTTCCCCGGTACAGGGAACAATGAGCAGTTCTTC
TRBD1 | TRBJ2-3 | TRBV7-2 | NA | CASSWAVLQGRDTQYF | TGTGCCAGCAGCTGGGCAGTTCTACAGGGGCGAGATACGCAGTATTTT
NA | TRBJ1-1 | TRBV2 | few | CASTPRGEAFF | TGTGCCAGCACCCCGCGGGGGGAAGCTTTCTTT
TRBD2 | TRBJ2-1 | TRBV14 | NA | CASSQSSGSQSWYNEQFF | TGTGCCAGCAGCCAAAGTAGCGGGAGCCAGTCATGGTACAATGAGCAGTTCTTC
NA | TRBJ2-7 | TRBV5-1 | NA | CASRLWGPDEQYF | TGCGCCAGTCGCTTGTGGGGCCCGGACGAGCAGTACTTC
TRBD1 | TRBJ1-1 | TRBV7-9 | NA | CSSSFPLTNTRTGNTEAFF | TGTTCCAGCAGCTTCCCCCTTACAAACACTCGGACAGGGAACACTGAAGCTTTCTTT
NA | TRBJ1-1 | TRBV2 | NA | CASSVVPLGVADTEAFF | TGTGCCAGCAGTGTAGTCCCCCTTGGCGTCGCGGACACTGAAGCTTTCTTT
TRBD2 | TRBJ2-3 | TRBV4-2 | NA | CASSPASGVRGTDTQYF | TGTGCCAGCAGCCCCGCTAGCGGGGTTAGGGGCACAGATACGCAGTATTTT
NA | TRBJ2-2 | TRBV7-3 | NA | CASSYMAGGTGELFF | TGTGCCAGCAGCTACATGGCAGGAGGGACCGGGGAGCTGTTTTTT
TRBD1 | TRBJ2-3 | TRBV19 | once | CASSPQGAGTDTQYF | TGTGCCAGTAGTCCCCAGGGGGCTGGCACAGATACGCAGTATTTT
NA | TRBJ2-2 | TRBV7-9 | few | CASSFNRVGTGELFF | TGTGCCAGCAGCTTTAACAGGGTGGGGACCGGGGAGCTGTTTTTT
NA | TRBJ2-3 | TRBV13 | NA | CASSMQGTGTQYF | TGTGCCAGCAGCATGCAGGGGACGGGAACGCAGTATTTT
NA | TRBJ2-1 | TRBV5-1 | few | CASSLATGSSYNEQFF | TGCGCCAGCAGCTTGGCCACCGGGAGCTCCTACAATGAGCAGTTCTTC
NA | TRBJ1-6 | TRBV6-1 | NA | CASSERGYSENSPLHF | TGTGCCAGCAGTGAACGGGGTTACAGTGAGAATTCACCCCTCCACTTT
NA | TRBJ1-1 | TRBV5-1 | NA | CASSTLGGNTEAFF | TGCGCCAGCAGCACTCTAGGAGGTAACACTGAAGCTTTCTTT
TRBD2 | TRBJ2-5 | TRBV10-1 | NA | CASSEIAGAGETQYF | TGCGCCAGCAGTGAGATAGCGGGAGCGGGGGAGACCCAGTACTTC
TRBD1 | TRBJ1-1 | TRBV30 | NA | CAWSRGTEAFF | TGTGCCTGGAGCAGGGGGACTGAAGCTTTCTTT
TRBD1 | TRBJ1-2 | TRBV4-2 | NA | CASSLNWGTGKNYGYTF | TGTGCCAGCAGTCTAAATTGGGGGACAGGGAAAAACTATGGCTACACCTTC
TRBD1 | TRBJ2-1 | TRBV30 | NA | CALTGAHNEQFF | TGTGCCTTAACAGGGGCCCACAATGAGCAGTTCTTC
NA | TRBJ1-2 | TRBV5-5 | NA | CASSIRAGQINYGYTF | TGTGCCAGCAGCATACGCGCAGGACAAATTAACTATGGCTACACCTTC
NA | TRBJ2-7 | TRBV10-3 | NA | CAISESANLYEQYF | TGTGCCATCAGTGAGTCTGCTAACCTCTACGAGCAGTACTTC
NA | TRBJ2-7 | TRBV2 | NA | CASSEVNYEQYF | TGTGCCAGCAGTGAAGTTAACTACGAGCAGTACTTC
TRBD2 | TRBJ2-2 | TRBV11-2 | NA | CASSSAGGRTGELFF | TGTGCCAGCAGCTCAGCGGGAGGACGTACCGGGGAGCTGTTTTTT
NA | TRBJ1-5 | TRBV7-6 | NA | CATSRNSNQPQHF | TGTGCCACCTCCAGGAATAGCAATCAGCCCCAGCATTTT
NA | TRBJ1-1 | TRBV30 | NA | CAALMGLDQAFF | TGTGCCGCCCTTATGGGCCTGGATCAAGCTTTCTTT
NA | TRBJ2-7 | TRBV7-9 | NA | CASSTQAYEQYF | TGTGCCAGCAGTACCCAGGCTTACGAGCAGTACTTC
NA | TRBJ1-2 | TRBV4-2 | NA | CASSQDGQNYGYTF | TGTGCCAGCAGCCAAGACGGACAGAACTATGGCTACACCTTC
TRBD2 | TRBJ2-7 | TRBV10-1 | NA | CASSEGLAGWNEQYF | TGCGCCAGCAGTGAGGGACTAGCGGGATGGAACGAGCAGTACTTC
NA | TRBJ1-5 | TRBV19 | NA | CASSIQDSGWQPQHF | TGTGCCAGTAGTATACAGGACAGTGGTTGGCAGCCCCAGCATTTT
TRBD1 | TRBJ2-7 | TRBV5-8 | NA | CASSTGTGSYEQYF | TGTGCCAGCAGCACCGGGACAGGTTCCTACGAGCAGTACTTC
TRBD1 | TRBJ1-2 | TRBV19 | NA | CASSNPRDRGYGYTF | TGTGCCAGTAGTAACCCTCGAGACAGGGGATATGGCTACACCTTC
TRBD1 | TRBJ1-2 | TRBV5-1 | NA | CASSSGTGGGYTF | TGCGCCAGCAGCTCCGGGACAGGGGGTGGCTACACCTTC
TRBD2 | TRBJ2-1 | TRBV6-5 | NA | CATSSGSNYNEQFF | TGTGCCACCTCTAGCGGGAGTAACTACAATGAGCAGTTCTTC
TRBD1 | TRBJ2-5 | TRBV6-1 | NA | CASSETYGTGPREVQYF | TGTGCCAGCAGTGAAACCTACGGGACAGGACCTAGAGAGGTCCAGTACTTC